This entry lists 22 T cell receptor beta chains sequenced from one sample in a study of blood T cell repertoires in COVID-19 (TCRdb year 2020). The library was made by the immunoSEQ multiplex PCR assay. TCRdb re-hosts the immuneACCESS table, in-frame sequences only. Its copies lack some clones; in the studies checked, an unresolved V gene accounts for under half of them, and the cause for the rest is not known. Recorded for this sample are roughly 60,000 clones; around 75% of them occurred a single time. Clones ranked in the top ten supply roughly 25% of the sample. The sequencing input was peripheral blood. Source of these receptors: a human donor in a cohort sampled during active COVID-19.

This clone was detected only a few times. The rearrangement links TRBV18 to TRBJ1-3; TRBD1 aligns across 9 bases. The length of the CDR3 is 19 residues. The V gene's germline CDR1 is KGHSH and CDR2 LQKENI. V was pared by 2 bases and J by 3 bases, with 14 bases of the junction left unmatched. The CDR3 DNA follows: TGTGCCAGCTCACCAGTCTCACAGGGGGCCGCCGAAAATGGAAACACCATATATTTT. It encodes CASSPVSQGAAENGNTIYF.

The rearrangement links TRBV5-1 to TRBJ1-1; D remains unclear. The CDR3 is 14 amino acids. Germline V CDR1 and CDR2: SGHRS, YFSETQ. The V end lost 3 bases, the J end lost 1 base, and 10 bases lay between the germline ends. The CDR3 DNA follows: TGCGCCAGCAGCTCTAGGAGGCGGAACACTGAAGCTTTCTTT. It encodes CASSSRRRNTEAFF. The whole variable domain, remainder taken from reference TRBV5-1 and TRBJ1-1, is KAGVTQTPRYLIKTRGQQVTLSCSPISGHRSVSWYQQTPGQGLQFLFEYFSETQRNKGNFPGRFSGRQFSNSRSEMNVSTLELGDSALYLCASSSRRRNTEAFFGQGTRLTVV.

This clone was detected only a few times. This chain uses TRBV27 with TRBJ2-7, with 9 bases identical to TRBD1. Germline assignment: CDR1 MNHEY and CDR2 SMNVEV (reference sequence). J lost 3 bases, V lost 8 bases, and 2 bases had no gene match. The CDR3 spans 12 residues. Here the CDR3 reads CASQTGGYEQYF. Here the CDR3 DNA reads TGTGCCAGCCAGACAGGGGGCTACGAGCAGTACTTC.

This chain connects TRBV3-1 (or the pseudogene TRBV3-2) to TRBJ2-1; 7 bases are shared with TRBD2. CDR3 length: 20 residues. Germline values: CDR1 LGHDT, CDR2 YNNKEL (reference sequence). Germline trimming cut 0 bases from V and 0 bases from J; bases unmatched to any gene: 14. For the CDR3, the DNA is TGTGCCAGCAGCCAAGACCCGGATAGCGGGCAAGGAGGCTCCTACAATGAGCAGTTCTTC. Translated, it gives CASSQDPDSGQGGSYNEQFF.

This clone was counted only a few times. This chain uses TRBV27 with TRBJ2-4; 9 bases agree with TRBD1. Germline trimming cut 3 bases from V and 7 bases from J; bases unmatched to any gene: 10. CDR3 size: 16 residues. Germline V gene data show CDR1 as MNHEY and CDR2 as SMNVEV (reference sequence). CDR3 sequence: CASSLGQGWGRNIQYF. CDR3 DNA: TGTGCCAGCAGTTTGGGACAGGGATGGGGGAGGAACATTCAGTACTTC.

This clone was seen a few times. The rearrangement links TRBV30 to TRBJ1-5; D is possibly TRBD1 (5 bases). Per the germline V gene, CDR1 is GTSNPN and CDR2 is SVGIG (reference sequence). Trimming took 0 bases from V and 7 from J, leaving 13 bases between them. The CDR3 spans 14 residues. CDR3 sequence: CAWSVVGGNQPQHF. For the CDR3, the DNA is TGTGCCTGGAGTGTAGTGGGGGGAAACCAGCCCCAGCATTTT.

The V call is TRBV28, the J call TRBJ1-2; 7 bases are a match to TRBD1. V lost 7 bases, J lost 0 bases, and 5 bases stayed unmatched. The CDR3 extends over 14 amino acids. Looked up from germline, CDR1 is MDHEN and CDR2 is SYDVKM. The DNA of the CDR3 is TGTGCCAGCAACCGCGGGACAGCTAACTATGGCTACACCTTC. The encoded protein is CASNRGTANYGYTF.

The CDR3 loop reads CASSFGSVGNTIYF. DNA for the CDR3: TGCGCCAGCAGCTTCGGGAGTGTTGGAAACACCATATATTTT. The J gene is TRBJ1-3, the V gene TRBV5-1; D is uncertain. CDR3 length: 14 amino acids. CDR1 is SGHRS and CDR2 is YFSETQ in the germline V gene. Trimming pared 2 bases from V and 3 bases from J, leaving 9 bases between.

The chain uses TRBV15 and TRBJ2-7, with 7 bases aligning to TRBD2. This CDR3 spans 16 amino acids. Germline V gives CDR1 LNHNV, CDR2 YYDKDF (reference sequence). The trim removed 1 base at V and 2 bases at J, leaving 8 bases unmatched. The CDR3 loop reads CATSRVAGEGTYEQYF. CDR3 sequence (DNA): TGTGCCACCAGCAGAGTGGCGGGGGAAGGCACCTACGAGCAGTACTTC.

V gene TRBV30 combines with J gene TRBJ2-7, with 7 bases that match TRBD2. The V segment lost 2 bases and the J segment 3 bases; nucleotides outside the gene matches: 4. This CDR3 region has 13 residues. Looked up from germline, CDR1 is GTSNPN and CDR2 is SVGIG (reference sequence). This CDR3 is CAWSPGLHYEQYF. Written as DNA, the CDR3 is TGTGCCTGGAGTCCGGGACTACACTACGAGCAGTACTTC.

The CDR3 protein is CASSYSSRGNTEAFF. CDR3 bases: TGTGCCAGCAGTTACAGCAGCAGGGGAAACACTGAAGCTTTCTTT. The chain uses TRBV6-6 and TRBJ1-1; possible D gene TRBD1, 6 bases. CDR1 MNHNY and CDR2 SVGAGI come from the germline V gene (reference sequence). Between the trimmed V and J ends, which lost 2 bases and 2 bases, there was a span of 12 bases. The CDR3 is 15 amino acids.

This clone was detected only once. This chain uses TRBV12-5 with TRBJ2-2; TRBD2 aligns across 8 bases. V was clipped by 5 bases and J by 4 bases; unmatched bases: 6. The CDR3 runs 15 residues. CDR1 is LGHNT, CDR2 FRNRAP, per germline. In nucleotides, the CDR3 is TGTGCTAGTGGTCCGGGGGGGCCCGGCACCGGGGAGCTGTTTTTT. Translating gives CASGPGGPGTGELFF.

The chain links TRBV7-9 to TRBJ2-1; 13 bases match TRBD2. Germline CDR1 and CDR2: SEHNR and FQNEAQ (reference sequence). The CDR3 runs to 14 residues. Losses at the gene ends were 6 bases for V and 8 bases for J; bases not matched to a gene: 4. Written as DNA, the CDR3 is TGTGCCAGCAGACAACTAGCGGGAGGGGATGAGCAGTTCTTC. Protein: CASRQLAGGDEQFF.

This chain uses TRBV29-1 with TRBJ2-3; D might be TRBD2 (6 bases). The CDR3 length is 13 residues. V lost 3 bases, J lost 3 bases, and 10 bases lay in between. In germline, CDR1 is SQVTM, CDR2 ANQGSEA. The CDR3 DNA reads TGCAGCGTTGATGGGAGCGGGACAGATACGCAGTATTTT. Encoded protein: CSVDGSGTDTQYF.

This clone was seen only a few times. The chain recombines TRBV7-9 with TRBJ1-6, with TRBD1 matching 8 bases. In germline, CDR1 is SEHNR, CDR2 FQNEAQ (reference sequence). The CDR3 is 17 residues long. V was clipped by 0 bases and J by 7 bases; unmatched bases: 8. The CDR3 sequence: CASSLAFGQGLNSPLHF. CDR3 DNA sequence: TGTGCCAGCAGCTTAGCATTCGGACAGGGCCTAAATTCACCCCTCCACTTT.

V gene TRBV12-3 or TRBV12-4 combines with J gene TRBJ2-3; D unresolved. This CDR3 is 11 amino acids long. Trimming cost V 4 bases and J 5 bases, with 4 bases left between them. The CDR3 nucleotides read TGTGCCAGCAGTTCGGGAGATACGCAGTATTTT. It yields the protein CASSSGDTQYF.

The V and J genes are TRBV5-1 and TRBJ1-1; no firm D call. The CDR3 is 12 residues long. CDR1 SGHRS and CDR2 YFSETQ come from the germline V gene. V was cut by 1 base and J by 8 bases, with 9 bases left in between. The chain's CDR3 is CASSLTQFEAFF. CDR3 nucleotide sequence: TGCGCCAGCAGCTTGACACAGTTCGAAGCTTTCTTT.

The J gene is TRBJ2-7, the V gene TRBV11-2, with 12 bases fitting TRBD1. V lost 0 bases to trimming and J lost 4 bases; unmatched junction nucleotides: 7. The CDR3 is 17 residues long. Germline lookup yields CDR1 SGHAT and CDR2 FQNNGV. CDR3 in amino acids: CASSLDREGQGAYEQYF. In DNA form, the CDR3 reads TGTGCCAGCAGCTTAGATCGGGAGGGACAGGGGGCTTACGAGCAGTACTTC.

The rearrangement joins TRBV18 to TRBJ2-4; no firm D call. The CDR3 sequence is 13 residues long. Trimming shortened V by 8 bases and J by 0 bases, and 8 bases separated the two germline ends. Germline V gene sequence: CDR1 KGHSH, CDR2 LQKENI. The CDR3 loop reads CASAVLAKNIQYF. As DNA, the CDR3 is TGTGCCAGCGCGGTTCTAGCCAAAAACATTCAGTACTTC. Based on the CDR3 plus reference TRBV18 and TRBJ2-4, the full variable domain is NAGVMQNPRHLVRRRGQEARLRCSPMKGHSHVYWYRQLPEEGLKFMVYLQKENIIDESGMPKERFSAEFPKEGPSILRIQQVVRGDSAAYFCASAVLAKNIQYFGAGTRLSVL.

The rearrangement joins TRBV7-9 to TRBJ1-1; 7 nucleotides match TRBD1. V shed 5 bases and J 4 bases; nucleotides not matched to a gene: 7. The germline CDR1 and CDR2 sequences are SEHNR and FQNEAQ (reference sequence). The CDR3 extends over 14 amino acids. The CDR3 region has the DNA TGTGCCAGCAGCCTGGGGACAGCCGCCACTGAAGCTTTCTTT. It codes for CASSLGTAATEAFF.

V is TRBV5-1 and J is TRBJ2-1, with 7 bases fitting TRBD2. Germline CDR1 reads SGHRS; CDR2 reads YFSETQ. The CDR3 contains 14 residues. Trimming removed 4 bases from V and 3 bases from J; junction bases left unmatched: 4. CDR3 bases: TGCGCCAGCAGCGCGGGACTAAACTACAATGAGCAGTTCTTC. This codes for CASSAGLNYNEQFF. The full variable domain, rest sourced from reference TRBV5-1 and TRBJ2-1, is KAGVTQTPRYLIKTRGQQVTLSCSPISGHRSVSWYQQTPGQGLQFLFEYFSETQRNKGNFPGRFSGRQFSNSRSEMNVSTLELGDSALYLCASSAGLNYNEQFFGPGTRLTVL.

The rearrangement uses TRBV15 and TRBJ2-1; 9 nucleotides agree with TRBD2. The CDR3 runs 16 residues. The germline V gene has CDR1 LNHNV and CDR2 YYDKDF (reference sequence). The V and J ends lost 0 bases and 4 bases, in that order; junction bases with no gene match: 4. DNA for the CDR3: TGTGCCACCAGCAGAGATCCGGGACTAGCTTACAATGAGCAGTTCTTC. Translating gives CATSRDPGLAYNEQFF.